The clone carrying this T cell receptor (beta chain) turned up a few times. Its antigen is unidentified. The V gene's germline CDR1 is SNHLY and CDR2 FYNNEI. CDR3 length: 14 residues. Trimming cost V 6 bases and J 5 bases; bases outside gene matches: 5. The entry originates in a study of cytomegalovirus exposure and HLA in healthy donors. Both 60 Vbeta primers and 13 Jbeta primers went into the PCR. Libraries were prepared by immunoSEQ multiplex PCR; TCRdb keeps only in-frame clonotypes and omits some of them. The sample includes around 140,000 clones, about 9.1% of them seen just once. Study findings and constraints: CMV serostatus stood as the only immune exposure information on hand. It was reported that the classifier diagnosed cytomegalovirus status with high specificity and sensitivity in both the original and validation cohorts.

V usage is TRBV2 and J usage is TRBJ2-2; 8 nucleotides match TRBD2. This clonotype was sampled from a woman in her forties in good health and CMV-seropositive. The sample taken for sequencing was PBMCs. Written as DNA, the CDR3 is TGTGCCAGCAGCCGGGAGGGGGGGACCGGGGAGCTGTTTTTT. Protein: CASSREGGTGELFF.